The 21 T cell receptor beta chains below were found in one sample sequenced in a study of memory CD4+ T cells and cytomegalovirus serostatus. The sort gate was single viable CD3+CD4+CD8-CD45RO+ cells for memory CD4+ T cells. Here immunoSEQ multiplex PCR was the method, and the copy in TCRdb shows in-frame clones only, minus some. The sample holds about 52,000 clones, around 78% seen once. Sequences were obtained from memory CD4+ T cells from blood. These receptors all stem from an adult in good health and CMV-seronegative.

The chain carries TRBV6-6 and TRBJ1-1; D not resolved. Trimming took off 6 bases at V and 11 bases at J, with 16 bases between the two ends. This CDR3 has 12 residues. In germline, CDR1 is MNHNY, CDR2 SVGAGI (reference sequence). The CDR3 nucleotides are TGTGCCAGCAGCTCCGACCCGCTAAAGGCTTTCTTT. Its protein is CASSSDPLKAFF.

The chain joins TRBV12-5 to TRBJ1-2; D is unclear. Germline V gene sequence: CDR1 LGHNT, CDR2 FRNRAP. This CDR3 has 15 amino acids. V shed 7 bases and J shed 4 bases, with 19 bases lying between them. As DNA, the CDR3 is TGTGCTAGTGCCCTGGCCGGCAACGAGCTCTATGGCTACACCTTC. Protein product: CASALAGNELYGYTF. Using reference TRBV12-5 and TRBJ1-2 for the parts outside the CDR3, the full variable domain is DARVTQTPRHKVTEMGQEVTMRCQPILGHNTVFWYRQTMMQGLELLAYFRNRAPLDDSGMPKDRFSAEMPDATLATLKIQPSEPRDSAVYFCASALAGNELYGYTFGSGTRLTVV.

The chain combines TRBV29-1 with TRBJ2-1; the match to TRBD1 covers 7 bases. Germline lookup yields CDR1 SQVTM and CDR2 ANQGSEA. This CDR3 region has 15 residues. Trimming removed 6 bases from V and 4 bases from J; junction bases left unmatched: 12. In nucleotides, the CDR3 is TGCAGCGTCGGAATCACAGGGGTAGTGTACAATGAGCAGTTCTTC. It encodes CSVGITGVVYNEQFF.

This clone came up a few times. The chain recombines TRBV7-3 with TRBJ1-1, with D possibly matching TRBD1 (6 bases). Looked up from germline, CDR1 is SGHTA and CDR2 is FQGTGA. V dropped 5 bases and J dropped 0 bases, with 13 bases sitting between them. The CDR3 runs to 15 residues. CDR3 region: CASSLQQGVNTEAFF. CDR3 in DNA: TGTGCCAGCAGCCTCCAACAGGGAGTGAACACTGAAGCTTTCTTT.

The chain has TRBV2 and TRBJ1-3; D is unresolved. V was shortened by 0 bases and J by 8 bases, with 5 bases between the two germline ends. The germline V gene has CDR1 SNHLY and CDR2 FYNNEI. The CDR3 length is 12 residues. The CDR3: CASSEATDTIYF. The DNA for the CDR3 is TGTGCCAGCAGTGAAGCGACGGACACCATATATTTT.

The chain couples TRBV19 to TRBJ1-5; weak D call: TRBD1 (6 bases). CDR3 length: 17 amino acids. Trimming took off 3 bases at V and 7 bases at J, with 22 bases between the two ends. Germline V gene data show CDR1 as LNHDA and CDR2 as SQIVND (reference sequence). CDR3 DNA sequence: TGTGCCAGTAGTATCCAACAGGGAAAGAATGTCCGACAGCCCCAGCATTTT. It specifies CASSIQQGKNVRQPQHF.

This clone was picked up one time. This chain connects TRBV5-4 to TRBJ2-5; D gene uncertain. In germline, CDR1 is SGHNT, CDR2 YYREEE (reference sequence). Trimming cost V 4 bases and J 5 bases, with 9 bases left between them. The CDR3 is 12 amino acids. The CDR3 loop is CASSQNRETQYF. Here the CDR3 DNA reads TGTGCCAGCAGCCAAAATCGGGAGACCCAGTACTTC.

V usage is TRBV9 and J usage is TRBJ2-1; D may be TRBD2 (6 bases). Germline lookup yields CDR1 SGDLS and CDR2 YYNGEE. The germline V and J ends were trimmed by 2 bases and 8 bases, with 20 bases remaining between them. The CDR3 is made up of 16 amino acids. The CDR3 nucleotides are TGTGCCAGCAGCGTGGACCCGGGACTGCTCCGGGATGAGCAGTTCTTC. It translates to CASSVDPGLLRDEQFF. The whole variable domain, remainder taken from reference TRBV9 and TRBJ2-1, is DSGVTQTPKHLITATGQRVTLRCSPRSGDLSVYWYQQSLDQGLQFLIQYYNGEERAKGNILERFSAQQFPDLHSELNLSSLELGDSALYFCASSVDPGLLRDEQFFGPGTRLTVL.

The rearrangement links TRBV11-2 to TRBJ2-1; 16 bases align to TRBD2. Germline CDR1 reads SGHAT; CDR2 reads FQNNGV. J was trimmed by 7 bases and V by 3 bases; bases with no gene match: 12. The CDR3 is made up of 19 amino acids. This CDR3 reads CASSFHRGTSGGASNEQFF. DNA for the CDR3: TGTGCCAGCAGCTTCCATAGGGGGACTAGCGGGGGGGCGAGTAATGAGCAGTTCTTC.

The chain recombines TRBV7-8 with TRBJ2-1; 12 nucleotides align to TRBD1. The CDR3 consists of 16 residues. From germline, CDR1 is SGHVS and CDR2 FQNEAQ. J lost 7 bases, V lost 5 bases, and 9 bases had no gene match. CDR3 DNA sequence: TGTGCCAGCAGCCCCGACCGGGACAGGGGGCGAAATGAGCAGTTCTTC. It yields the protein CASSPDRDRGRNEQFF.

The chain has TRBV7-2 and TRBJ2-3, with 10 bases that match TRBD2. The germline CDR1 and CDR2 sequences are SGHTA and FQGNSA. This CDR3 has 15 amino acids. The ends lost 5 bases at V and 5 bases at J; junction bases unmatched: 7. This CDR3 reads CASSHSGGLIDTQYF. The CDR3 DNA reads as TGTGCCAGCAGCCATAGCGGGGGGTTAATAGATACGCAGTATTTT.

This chain joins TRBV6-5 and TRBJ2-7, with a possible D match to TRBD2 (6 bases). The CDR3 covers 13 residues. Germline CDR1 is MNHEY and CDR2 is SVGAGI. V was trimmed by 8 bases and J by 2 bases, leaving 13 bases between them. The CDR3 nucleotides read TGTGCCAGCTTAGGGGACTCCCCCTACGAGCAGTACTTC. Translating gives CASLGDSPYEQYF.

This clone is a singleton in its sample. The chain couples TRBV5-6 to TRBJ2-2; D is undetermined. The CDR3 extends over 14 amino acids. Germline lookup yields CDR1 SGHDT and CDR2 YYEEEE. The V end was cut by 0 bases, the J end by 8 bases, with 11 bases between. CDR3 sequence reads: CASSLVDRPGELFF. Written as DNA, the CDR3 is TGTGCCAGCAGCTTGGTAGACCGGCCGGGGGAGCTGTTTTTT.

The chain joins TRBV12-1 to TRBJ1-2; no DNA check was done on the table's D call, TRBD1. TRBV12-1 is flagged as a pseudogene. The CDR3 is 20 amino acids. Here the CDR3 reads CASSSKERPQGNRANYGYTF. CDR3 DNA sequence: TGTGCCAGCAGCTCAAAGGAGAGACCGCAGGGGAATCGGGCTAACTATGGCTACACCTTC.

The chain couples TRBV6-1 to TRBJ1-3; D remains unclear. Trimming took off 6 bases at V and 4 bases at J, with 16 bases between the two ends. The CDR3 consists of 15 residues. The V gene's germline CDR1 is MNHNS and CDR2 SASEGT. CDR3 DNA sequence: TGTGCCAGCAGCCCCAAGGCAGGAGGGGGAAACACCATATATTTT. This translates into CASSPKAGGGNTIYF.

This chain joins TRBV5-4 and TRBJ2-7; D gene unclear. V lost 0 bases, J lost 0 bases, and 13 bases lay in between. Germline assignment: CDR1 SGHNT and CDR2 YYREEE (reference sequence). This CDR3 contains 16 residues. DNA for the CDR3: TGTGCCAGCAGCTTGGATCCCAGCACAAGCTCCTACGAGCAGTACTTC. This sequence encodes CASSLDPSTSSYEQYF.

V is TRBV30 and J is TRBJ2-2, with 11 bases matching TRBD2. This CDR3 comprises 16 residues. The V segment lost 0 bases and the J segment 3 bases; nucleotides outside the gene matches: 3. Germline assignment: CDR1 GTSNPN and CDR2 SVGIG (reference sequence). This chain's CDR3 is CAWSVLAGADTGELFF. The CDR3 DNA reads as TGTGCCTGGAGTGTACTAGCGGGGGCTGACACCGGGGAGCTGTTTTTT.

The chain combines TRBV7-8 with TRBJ2-5; no clear D gene. The CDR3 is 13 amino acids. Trimming removed 0 bases from V and 5 bases from J, with 7 bases in between. Germline V gene lookup returns CDR1 SGHVS and CDR2 FQNEAQ. Written as DNA, the CDR3 is TGTGCCAGCAGCTTAGCGGCTAGGGAGACCCAGTACTTC. This translates into CASSLAARETQYF.

This chain uses TRBV7-9 with TRBJ1-6, with D possibly being TRBD1 (6 bases). The V gene's germline CDR1 is SEHNR and CDR2 FQNEAQ (reference sequence). The CDR3 extends over 15 amino acids. Deletions cut 0 bases from V and 8 bases from J, with 11 bases between. This chain's CDR3 is CASSLASGGDSPLHF. The DNA for the CDR3 is TGTGCCAGCAGCTTAGCGTCCGGGGGCGATTCACCCCTCCACTTT.

The CDR3 DNA is TGCGCCAGCAGCTTGGATGGGGGAACCTACGAGCAGTACTTC. Protein sequence: CASSLDGGTYEQYF. The V gene is TRBV5-1, the J gene TRBJ2-7; the D call may be TRBD1 or TRBD2 (5 bases each). The length of the CDR3 is 14 residues. Germline V gene data show CDR1 as SGHRS and CDR2 as YFSETQ. Deletions cut 0 bases from V and 2 bases from J, with 9 bases between.

This clone was counted a few times. The chain has TRBV12-5 and TRBJ1-2; no definite D call. V was trimmed by 5 bases and J by 5 bases, leaving 12 bases between them. Germline values: CDR1 LGHNT, CDR2 FRNRAP. The CDR3 covers 13 residues. The CDR3 DNA follows: TGTGCTAGTGGTCCAATCGGACTATATGGCTACACCTTC. Encoded protein: CASGPIGLYGYTF. Combining the CDR3 with reference TRBV12-5 and TRBJ1-2 gives the whole variable domain DARVTQTPRHKVTEMGQEVTMRCQPILGHNTVFWYRQTMMQGLELLAYFRNRAPLDDSGMPKDRFSAEMPDATLATLKIQPSEPRDSAVYFCASGPIGLYGYTFGSGTRLTVV.